The clone carrying this TCR beta chain was counted a few times. Hyperthyroidism in the patients, aged 18 to 65, was newly diagnosed and under 2 months in duration. These data originate in a study of T cells in Graves' hyperthyroidism and ophthalmopathy. The investigators amplified TCR beta CDR3 regions from RNA transcripts. HTBI primers drove first-round RT-PCR of the TCR CDR3. MiXCR, run by TCRdb on the multiplex PCR reads, gives a single entry per CDR3 protein. The profile shows approximately 700,000 distinct CDR3 sequences, around 17% of them singletons. This TCR came from a man younger than 35 with Graves' hyperthyroidism. The specimen sequenced was blood.

The CDR3 nucleotides are TGCAGTGCTGGTCCGGACAGGTTGAACACTGAAGCTTTCTTT. Translating it yields CSAGPDRLNTEAFF. The chain joins TRBV20-1 to TRBJ1-1; 7 bases agree with TRBD1. From germline, CDR1 is DFQATT and CDR2 SNEGSKA (reference sequence). The CDR3 runs 14 residues. Trimming took 5 bases from V and 0 from J; bases not matched to a gene: 6.